The present T cell receptor beta chain was sequenced within a study of tumor-infiltrating lymphocytes in primary liver carcinoma listed by TCRdb under 2017. For context, the study as a whole: Of the five patients (three men and two women, aged 30 to 69 years), four had hepatocellular carcinoma and one had combined HCC and intrahepatic cholangiocarcinoma. Roughly 3.5 to 8 million productive TCRbeta reads were obtained per sample, and no significant difference in read depth was found between tissue types. Agilent mRNA microarray profiling was performed on the approximately 25 tumor region samples to relate TCRbeta repertoire diversity to the local molecular phenotype. For each liver tumor, the study sampled five regions along with adjacent normal tissue and blood, and applied TCRbeta repertoire sequencing, expression microarrays and whole-exome sequencing. Technical replicate repertoires showed high reproducibility, with mean shared-clone rates near 0.89 and correlation coefficients above 0.95. A total of approximately 35 specimens from 5 patients, comprising some 25 tumor regions, 5 adjacent noncancerous liver tissues and 5 peripheral blood samples, were covered by TCRbeta repertoire sequencing. Tumors of the five patients were stage T1-T3 N0M0 with maximum diameters of about 4.2 to 10 cm.

Using a constant-region primer and ProtoScript II reverse transcriptase, TCRbeta-specific cDNA was reverse-transcribed from about 0.45 ug total RNA. Three nested multiplex PCR rounds, following a slightly modified ARM-PCR procedure, were used to build the TCRbeta libraries. The first two PCR rounds used multiplex TRBV1-TRBV30 forward primers with a Cbeta reverse primer, each for 10 to 11 cycles. Sample barcodes and Illumina adapters were added in a final 25-cycle PCR with Deep VentR polymerase. Before sequencing, amplicons of 200-500 bp were gel-purified using a QIAquick gel extraction kit. TCRbeta amplicons were sequenced on an Illumina HiSeq 2500 with 250-bp paired-end reads. The authors' pipeline ran thus. To recover full CDR3 sequences, reads were quality-trimmed using Trimmomatic v0.33 and paired reads were then merged using FLASH v1.2.11. V, D and J germline segments were assigned to the rearranged TCRbeta sequences by MiGEC v1.2.1b. VDJtools v1.0.0 computed clonotype statistics and Shannon-Wiener diversity indices. Except for diversity analysis, only the 250 most abundant clonotypes of each sample were used in subsequent analyses to reduce sampling bias. Using fastp at Q25 and MiXCR, TCRdb reprocessed the public reads and kept productive beta chains. Rows with a matching CDR3 protein are joined into one entry that keeps the most common DNA and genes. The V and J calls shown here were made by TCRdb, not taken from the authors' results. In all, the sample holds under 50,000 distinct CDR3 sequences, and around 64% of those were seen once. The top ten constitute approximately 31% of the sample.

As to this clonotype: The specificity of this receptor is unknown. At one end the junction does not follow the germline gene, possibly because of a read error.

Without any cell sorting, total RNA and DNA were co-extracted from roughly 20-30 mg of bulk tissue using the AllPrep DNA/RNA mini kit. A few patients with histopathologically diagnosed primary liver carcinoma underwent surgical resection in China between late 2015 and March 2016. At the time of sampling, the patients had chronic HBV infection and had not received any treatment. Five spatially separated regions were sampled per tumor: superior, inferior, left-lateral and right-lateral poles, plus the tumor centre. According to histology, viable tumor cells made up more than 90% of every tumor sample. Fresh tumor and adjacent tissue pieces were bisected; one half was stored in RNAlater at -80°C, the other sent for histology. The CDR1 and CDR2 encoded by the germline V gene (reference sequence) are SGHKS and YYEKEE. The CDR3 goes from the cysteine to the phenylalanine over 15 residues. Only the CDR3 region is kept as DNA, spanning 45 bases read in frame from base 1.

The paper as a whole reports these results and caveats: Only roughly 8-25% of top clones appeared in all five regions of a tumor, which suggests that tumor-infiltrating T cells are spatially heterogeneous. Only a few patients were included in the study, and the authors note that the findings should be validated in a larger study. Compared with blood, tumors had a significantly larger share of the repertoire taken up by the top 250 clones (p = 0.039). Because sequencing covered only the TCR beta chain and unpaired alpha chains were not captured, true repertoire diversity is likely underestimated. Repertoire overlap was found to be higher between tumor regions (mean approximately 35%) than between tumor-adjacent (roughly 17%) or tumor-blood (around 15%) pairs, consistent with antigen-driven expansion. Bulk unsorted samples precluded comparing CD4+ and CD8+ T cell repertoires.

The receptor comes from a man in his forties with primary liver carcinoma and hepatitis B virus infection. The chain joins TRBV5-5 to TRBJ1-1, and the D gene may be TRBD1, 5 bases matching. Specimen: liver tumor tissue from sampling region 5. What the cell subset or site label conveys for this sample: tumor region T5, tumor centre. The nucleotide sequence is TGTGCCGGCAGCTGGTCCTCCCAGGGGAACACTGAAGCTTTCTTT. Protein translation: CAGSWSSQGNTEAFF.